Listed below are T cell receptor beta chains from one sample, sequenced in a study of cytotoxic CD8 clonotypes in ibrutinib-treated CLL. The repertoire was sequenced with immunoSEQ multiplex PCR; TCRdb's copy has only in-frame clones and lacks some. The table includes about 130,000 clones, roughly 85% detected once. Sequences were derived from PBMCs, sampled after 24 months of ibrutinib treatment. These receptors originate from a human donor with chronic lymphocytic leukemia. CDR3s include the opening cysteine and the closing phenylalanine or tryptophan. The order of the fields is D gene, clone size, V gene, J gene, CDR3 protein, CDR3 DNA. A D gene is named only where the DNA matches it firmly. Only some rows state a clone size, as once, few, many or a class for expanded clones.

>-|-|TRBV30|TRBJ1-3
CAWTEDSGNTIYF
TGTGCCTGGACGGAGGACTCTGGAAACACCATATATTTT
>-|-|TRBV4-2|TRBJ2-4
CASSQSHVGALAKNIQYF
TGTGCCAGCAGCCAATCCCATGTGGGGGCCCTAGCCAAAAACATTCAGTACTTC
>TRBD1|-|TRBV5-1|TRBJ1-4
CASSLAEGTGGVLPNEKLFF
TGCGCCAGCAGCTTGGCCGAAGGAACAGGGGGCGTCTTGCCTAATGAAAAACTGTTTTTT
>TRBD2|-|TRBV2|TRBJ2-3
CASSGGLGPSTDTQYF
TGTGCCAGCAGTGGAGGACTAGGCCCTAGCACAGATACGCAGTATTTT
>-|-|TRBV27|TRBJ2-1
CASSLKAFGGSYNEQFF
TGTGCCAGCAGTTTAAAGGCCTTCGGGGGCTCCTACAATGAGCAGTTCTTC
>TRBD2|-|TRBV6-5|TRBJ2-1
CASSSRGEPLNEQFF
TGTGCCAGTTCGAGCCGGGGGGAGCCTCTCAATGAGCAGTTCTTC
>-|-|TRBV7-2|TRBJ1-1
CASSLAPRGDTEAFF
TGTGCCAGCAGCTTAGCACCCCGGGGGGACACTGAAGCTTTCTTT
>TRBD2|-|TRBV5-6|TRBJ2-2
CASSQVAGGNTGELFF
TGTGCCAGCAGCCAAGTAGCGGGAGGTAACACCGGGGAGCTGTTTTTT
>TRBD2|-|TRBV29-1|TRBJ2-7
CSVGDGGVSEQYF
TGCAGCGTAGGGGATGGGGGGGTAAGCGAGCAGTACTTC
>TRBD1|-|TRBV30|TRBJ1-6
CACRTGTVNSPLHF
TGTGCCTGCCGCACCGGGACAGTTAATTCACCCCTCCACTTT
>TRBD2|-|TRBV4-2|TRBJ2-6
CASSPFGTSGRRNSGANVLTF
TGTGCCAGCAGCCCATTTGGGACTAGCGGGAGGAGGAACTCTGGGGCCAACGTCCTGACTTTC
>TRBD1|-|TRBV28|TRBJ1-2
CASSEDRRLYGYTF
TGTGCCAGCAGCGAGGACAGGAGATTATATGGCTACACCTTC
>-|few|TRBV9|TRBJ1-3
CASSVDSGGGNTIYF
TGTGCCAGCAGCGTAGATTCGGGGGGAGGAAACACCATATATTTT
>TRBD1|once|TRBV6-5|TRBJ2-5
CASSHLTGFQETQYF
TGTGCCAGCAGTCACTTGACAGGGTTCCAAGAGACCCAGTACTTC
>-|-|TRBV7-2|TRBJ1-2
CASSFGPSLIQPF
TGTGCCAGCAGCTTCGGCCCCTCCCTGATACAGCCCTTC